Shown below are 20 T cell receptor beta chains from a single sample sequenced in a study of CD8+CD57+ T cells in acquired aplastic anemia. Genomic DNA was employed as the template in profiling TCR beta VDJ and CDR3. TCRdb passed the reads through MiXCR, listing each CDR3 protein once. The sample holds more than 100,000 distinct CDR3 sequences, around 41% seen once. Material for sequencing was sorted CD4+, CD8+, or CD8+CD57+ T cells (not recorded which) from PBMCs. Source of these receptors: a human donor in good health, serving as a control.

In this sample, this clonotype turned up many times. The chain's CDR3 is CSVNPWAGTGTEAFF. The CDR3 DNA is TGCAGCGTTAATCCCTGGGCAGGGACGGGGACTGAAGCTTTCTTT. The chain has TRBV29-1 and TRBJ1-1; TRBD1 might be the D (5 bases). From germline, CDR1 is SQVTM and CDR2 ANQGSEA. CDR3 length equals 15 residues. Between the trimmed V and J ends, which lost 5 bases and 5 bases, there was a span of 21 bases.

This clonotype was detected many times. This chain links TRBV9 with TRBJ1-2; possibly TRBD1 for D (6 bases). The ends were cut back, 0 bases at V and 6 bases at J, with 15 bases in the middle. The germline V gene has CDR1 SGDLS and CDR2 YYNGEE. The CDR3 contains 15 residues. The CDR3 spells CASSVAPGTSDGYTF. CDR3 sequence (DNA): TGTGCCAGCAGCGTAGCTCCCGGGACATCCGATGGCTACACCTTC.

Details on this clonotype: Since no conserved phenylalanine or tryptophan closes the CDR3, a read error is the likely cause. No DNA is shown, since the ends of the CDR3 on it are uncertain; the CDR3 is the one TCRdb lists. J is TRBJ1-6 and V is TRBV5-1; the table's D call, TRBD1, was not checked against the DNA. Both ends counted, the CDR3 spans 14 residues. Germline V gene data show CDR1 as SGHRS and CDR2 as YFSETQ. CDR3 amino acids: CASSWTVDNSPFHL.

Turning to this clonotype: A much larger clone sits a single nucleotide away, making a read error possible. The chain combines TRBV12-3 or TRBV12-4 with TRBJ1-4; no firm D call. V was cut by 5 bases and J by 12 bases, with 16 bases left in between. This CDR3 contains 13 residues. CDR3 nucleotides: TGTGCCAGCAGTCCCAGGTGGTGGGAAGAACTGTTTTTT. It yields the protein CASSPRWWEELFF.

The V call is TRBV29-1, the J call TRBJ2-7; D is possibly TRBD1 (5 bases). Germline CDR1 SQVTM, CDR2 ANQGSEA. CDR3 length: 13 residues. Trimming stripped 4 bases from V and 5 bases from J, with 15 bases between. The DNA of the CDR3 is TGCAGCGTTGGGGTTCAGGGAAAACACGAGCAGTACTTC. It encodes CSVGVQGKHEQYF.

V usage is TRBV2 and J usage is TRBJ1-2; D remains unclear. From germline, CDR1 is SNHLY and CDR2 FYNNEI. Trimming shortened V by 7 bases and J by 6 bases, and 9 bases separated the two germline ends. This CDR3 spans 11 amino acids. The CDR3 nucleotides are TGTGCCAGCACCGATGAACATGGCTACACCTTC. Its protein product is CASTDEHGYTF.

This sequence joins TRBV2 and TRBJ2-5, with TRBD1 identical over 10 bases. J was trimmed by 6 bases and V by 10 bases; bases with no gene match: 8. The CDR3 is made up of 13 amino acids. Per the germline V gene, CDR1 is SNHLY and CDR2 is FYNNEI. The CDR3 region has the DNA TGTGCCATCTGGGGGACAGGGGAAAAGACCCAGTACTTC. Protein product: CAIWGTGEKTQYF.

As for this clonotype: A much larger clonotype is one base distant, so this may be a read error. The genes are TRBV5-1 and TRBJ1-3, with D hard to call. The length of the CDR3 is 15 residues. Germline V CDR1 and CDR2: SGHRS, YFSETQ. The CDR3 loop reads CASSYGRISGNTIHF. The CDR3 coding sequence is TGCGCCAGCAGCTACGGACGGATCTCTGGAAACACCATACATTTT. Full variable domain (missing parts from reference TRBV5-1 and TRBJ1-3): KAGVTQTPRYLIKTRGQQVTLSCSPISGHRSVSWYQQTPGQGLQFLFEYFSETQRNKGNFPGRFSGRQFSNSRSEMNVSTLELGDSALYLCASSYGRISGNTIHFGEGSWLTVV.

V is TRBV20-1 and J is TRBJ2-5; D unresolved. CDR3 size: 15 residues. The germline V gene encodes CDR1 DFQATT and CDR2 SNEGSKA (reference sequence). Deletions cut 3 bases from V and 1 base from J, with 15 bases between. The CDR3 bases are TGCAGTGCTAGGTCCACGGGTTTGTCCCAAGAGACCCAGTACTTC. This sequence encodes CSARSTGLSQETQYF.

The V gene is TRBV30, the J gene TRBJ2-7, with TRBD2 matching 8 bases. The CDR3 length is 12 residues. Losses at the gene ends were 5 bases for V and 5 bases for J; bases not matched to a gene: 5. CDR1 and CDR2 (germline): GTSNPN, SVGIG (reference sequence). The CDR3 is CAWSGGGNEQYF. CDR3 nucleotides: TGTGCCTGGTCGGGGGGGGGCAACGAGCAGTACTTC.

This sequence joins TRBV20-1 and TRBJ2-1; TRBD2 might be the D (6 bases). The CDR3 extends over 14 amino acids. Germline V gives CDR1 DFQATT, CDR2 SNEGSKA (reference sequence). V was trimmed by 3 bases and J by 5 bases, leaving 14 bases between them. Here the CDR3 DNA reads TGCAGTGCTAGCAAGCCTAGCGCAAACAATGAGCAGTTCTTC. Protein sequence: CSASKPSANNEQFF.

In its sample, this clonotype was seen a few times. One base away lies a much larger clone, so this may be a sequencing read error. The chain couples TRBV7-9 to TRBJ1-2; D remains ambiguous. Deletions cut 8 bases from V and 2 bases from J, with 12 bases between. Germline CDR1 SEHNR, CDR2 FQNEAQ (reference sequence). The CDR3 is 13 residues long. Here the CDR3 DNA reads TGTGCCAGCGGCCCCACAGACAACTATGGCTACACCTTC. Translation: CASGPTDNYGYTF.

This clonotype was counted ten times or more. The rearrangement uses TRBV19 and TRBJ1-2; D is unclear. The CDR3 length is 15 residues. Germline V lookup: CDR1 LNHDA, CDR2 SQIVND (reference sequence). V was clipped by 3 bases and J by 4 bases, with 15 bases between them. CDR3 amino acids: CASSMGGTRVYGYTF. DNA of the CDR3: TGTGCCAGTAGTATGGGAGGCACCCGGGTCTATGGCTACACCTTC.

The rearrangement uses TRBV24-1 and TRBJ2-3, with D unresolved. V was shortened by 0 bases and J by 10 bases, with 13 bases between the two germline ends. Germline loops: CDR1 KGHDR, CDR2 SFDVKD. The CDR3 totals 14 residues. Here the CDR3 reads CATSDLPGPRSQYF. Here the CDR3 DNA reads TGTGCCACCAGTGATTTGCCTGGACCCCGCTCGCAGTATTTT.

There are many counts of this clonotype. V and J are TRBV29-1 and TRBJ1-1; D unresolved. The CDR3 is made up of 11 amino acids. V shed 4 bases and J shed 5 bases, with 8 bases lying between them. Per the germline V gene, CDR1 is SQVTM and CDR2 is ANQGSEA. This CDR3 reads CSVVPDTEAFF. Here the CDR3 DNA reads TGCAGCGTTGTACCGGATACTGAAGCTTTCTTT.

The rearrangement joins TRBV7-7 to TRBJ2-7; the D gene is possibly TRBD2 (7 bases). The CDR3 totals 13 residues. Trimming took 5 bases from V and 3 from J, leaving 11 bases between them. Germline-derived CDR1 and CDR2 are SSHAT and FNYEAQ (reference sequence). CDR3 DNA sequence: TGTGCCAGCAGCCGAGGGGGGGACTACGAGCAGTACTTC. Its protein product is CASSRGGDYEQYF.

This clonotype was seen more than once but under ten times. V usage is TRBV12-3 or TRBV12-4 and J usage is TRBJ1-6; TRBD1 matches 8 bases. This CDR3 contains 13 residues. V shed 2 bases, J shed 10 bases, and the junction held 1 base outside the gene matches. In DNA form, the CDR3 reads TGTGCCAGCAGTTTATACAGGGGGTCACCCCTCCACTTT. This translates into CASSLYRGSPLHF.

This clonotype appeared many times. J is TRBJ2-3 and V is TRBV20-1; TRBD1 agrees at 7 bases. The ends lost 4 bases at V and 6 bases at J; junction bases unmatched: 7. CDR1 is DFQATT and CDR2 is SNEGSKA in the germline V gene (reference sequence). The CDR3 totals 13 residues. The CDR3 nucleotides are TGCAGTGCTAACAAGGGGGCTTACGATACGCAGTATTTT. It specifies CSANKGAYDTQYF.

This clonotype has at least ten counts. V is TRBV4-1 and J is TRBJ2-1; D is uncertain. V lost 0 bases and J 8 bases, leaving 14 bases between the germline ends. Germline-derived CDR1 and CDR2 are MGHRA and YSYEKL. CDR3 size: 15 residues. The CDR3 sequence: CASSQDRRPWDEQFF. CDR3 DNA sequence: TGCGCCAGCAGCCAAGATCGAAGACCTTGGGATGAGCAGTTCTTC.

The chain couples TRBV2 to TRBJ1-5; D gene uncertain. The V end lost 4 bases, the J end lost 4 bases, and 8 bases lay between the germline ends. CDR3 length: 13 residues. In germline, CDR1 is SNHLY, CDR2 FYNNEI. As DNA, the CDR3 is TGTGCCAGCAGTGGTCCTGAGAATCAGCCCCAGCATTTT. Translating it yields CASSGPENQPQHF. The whole variable domain, filled in from reference TRBV2 and TRBJ1-5, reads EPEVTQTPSHQVTQMGQEVILRCVPISNHLYFYWYRQILGQKVEFLVSFYNNEISEKSEIFDDQFSVERPDGSNFTLKIRSTKLEDSAMYFCASSGPENQPQHFGDGTRLSIL.